This TCR beta chain was captured in a study of graft-versus-host responses after intestinal transplantation. Study in general: All recipients were given anti-thymocyte globulin induction, and tacrolimus and steroids were then administered for three to four years. Study outcomes and limitations: Allografts carried high graft-versus-host to host-versus-graft clonal ratios in patients having graft-donor T cell macrochimerism.

CDR3 length equals 11 residues. CDR1 is SGHRS and CDR2 is YFSETQ in the germline V gene. V gave up 2 bases and J gave up 10 bases, with 9 bases separating them. Using immunoSEQ multiplex PCR, the repertoire was profiled, and TCRdb retains in-frame clones only, with some absent. The top ten clones hold 0.95% to 1.5% of a sample with more than 90,000 clones, more than 85% of them seen once. A remark on this clone: The antigen remains unidentified.

The chain combines TRBV5-1 with TRBJ1-1; no definite D call. This clonotype originated in a human donor who was the organ donor for an intestinal transplant. Specimen: unstimulated CD8+ T cells sorted from spleen or lymph node cells, collected before transplant. CDR3 sequence (DNA): TGCGCCAGCAGCTTATCCGTGCGAGCTTTCTTT. It codes for CASSLSVRAFF.